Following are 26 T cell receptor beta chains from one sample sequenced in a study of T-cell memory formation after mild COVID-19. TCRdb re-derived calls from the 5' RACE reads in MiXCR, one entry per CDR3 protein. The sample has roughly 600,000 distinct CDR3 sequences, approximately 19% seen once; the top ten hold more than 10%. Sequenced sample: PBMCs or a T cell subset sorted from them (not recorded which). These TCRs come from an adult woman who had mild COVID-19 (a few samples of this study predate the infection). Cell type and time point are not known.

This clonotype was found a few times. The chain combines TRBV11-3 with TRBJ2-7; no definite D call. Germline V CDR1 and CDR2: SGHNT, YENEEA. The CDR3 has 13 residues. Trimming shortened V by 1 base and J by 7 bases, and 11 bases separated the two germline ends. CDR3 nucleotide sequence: TGTGCCAGCAGCTTAGGATTAGGTCCTGAGCAGTACTTC. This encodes CASSLGLGPEQYF.

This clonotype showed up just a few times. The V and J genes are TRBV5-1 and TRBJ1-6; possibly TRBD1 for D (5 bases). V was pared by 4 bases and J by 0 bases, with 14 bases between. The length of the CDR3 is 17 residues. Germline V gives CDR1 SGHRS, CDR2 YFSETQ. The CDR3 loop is CASSLGTLVSYNSPLHF. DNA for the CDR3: TGCGCCAGCAGCCTGGGGACGCTTGTCTCCTATAATTCACCCCTCCACTTT.

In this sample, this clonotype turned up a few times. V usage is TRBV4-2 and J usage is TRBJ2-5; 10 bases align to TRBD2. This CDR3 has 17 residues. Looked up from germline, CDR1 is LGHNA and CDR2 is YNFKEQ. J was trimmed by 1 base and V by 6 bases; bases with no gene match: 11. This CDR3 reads CASSRGDSGGFQETQYF. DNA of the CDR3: TGTGCCAGCAGTCGCGGAGATAGCGGGGGGTTCCAAGAGACCCAGTACTTC.

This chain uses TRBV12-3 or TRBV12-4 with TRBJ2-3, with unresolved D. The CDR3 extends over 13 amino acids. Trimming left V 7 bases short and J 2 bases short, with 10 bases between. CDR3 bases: TGTGCCAGCACCGAGAGGAACACAGATACGCAGTATTTT. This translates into CASTERNTDTQYF.

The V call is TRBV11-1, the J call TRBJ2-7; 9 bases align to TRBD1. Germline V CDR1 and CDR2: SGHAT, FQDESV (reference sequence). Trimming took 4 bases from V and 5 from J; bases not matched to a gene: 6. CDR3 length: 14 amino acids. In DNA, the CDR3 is TGTGCCAGCAGCTCACAGGGGGCGAAGAACGAGCAGTACTTC. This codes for CASSSQGAKNEQYF. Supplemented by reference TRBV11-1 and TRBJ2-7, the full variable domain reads EAEVAQSPRYKITEKSQAVAFWCDPISGHATLYWYRQILGQGPELLVQFQDESVVDDSQLPKDRFSAERLKGVDSTLKIQPAELGDSAMYLCASSSQGAKNEQYFGPGTRLTVT.

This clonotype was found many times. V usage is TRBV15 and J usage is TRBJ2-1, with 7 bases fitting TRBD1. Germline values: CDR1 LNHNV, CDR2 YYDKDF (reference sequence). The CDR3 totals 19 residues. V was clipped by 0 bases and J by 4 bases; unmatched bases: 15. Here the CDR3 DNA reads TGTGCCACCAGCAGAGAGCCCTCATCGACAGGGCCCCGATACAATGAGCAGTTCTTC. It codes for CATSREPSSTGPRYNEQFF.

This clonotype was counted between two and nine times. CDR3 loop: CAITRGVTDTQYF. Here the CDR3 DNA reads TGTGCCATCACTCGCGGGGTCACAGATACGCAGTATTTT. The chain uses TRBV2 and TRBJ2-3; TRBD2 is a possible D gene (6 bases). The V end lost 10 bases, the J end lost 2 bases, and 13 bases lay between the germline ends. CDR3 size: 13 residues. Germline assignment: CDR1 SNHLY and CDR2 FYNNEI.

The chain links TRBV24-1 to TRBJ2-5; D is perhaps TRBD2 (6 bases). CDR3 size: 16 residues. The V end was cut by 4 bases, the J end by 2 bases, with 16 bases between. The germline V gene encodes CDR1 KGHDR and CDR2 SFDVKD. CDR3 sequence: CATSDHGTGVQETQYF. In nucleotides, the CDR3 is TGTGCCACCAGTGACCACGGGACGGGGGTACAAGAGACCCAGTACTTC.

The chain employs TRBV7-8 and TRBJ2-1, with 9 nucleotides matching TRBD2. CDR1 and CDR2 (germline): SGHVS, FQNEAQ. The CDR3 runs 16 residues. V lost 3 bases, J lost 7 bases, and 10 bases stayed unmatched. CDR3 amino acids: CASSFLAGGPVNEQFF. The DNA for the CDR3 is TGTGCCAGCAGCTTCCTTGCGGGAGGGCCGGTGAATGAGCAGTTCTTC.

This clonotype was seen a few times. The CDR3 protein is CASSGSNKRGEQFF. DNA of the CDR3: TGTGCCAGCAGTGGATCGAACAAGCGGGGTGAGCAGTTCTTC. The chain links TRBV6-5 to TRBJ2-1; 7 bases map to TRBD2. V lost 5 bases to trimming and J lost 9 bases; unmatched junction nucleotides: 10. The germline gives CDR1 MNHEY, CDR2 SVGAGI. The CDR3 spans 14 residues.

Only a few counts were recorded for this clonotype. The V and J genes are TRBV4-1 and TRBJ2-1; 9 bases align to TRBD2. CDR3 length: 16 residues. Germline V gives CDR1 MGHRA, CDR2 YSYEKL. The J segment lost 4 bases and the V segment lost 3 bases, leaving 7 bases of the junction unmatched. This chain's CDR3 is CASSHSSGTPYNEQFF. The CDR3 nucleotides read TGCGCCAGCAGCCACTCTAGCGGGACCCCATACAATGAGCAGTTCTTC.

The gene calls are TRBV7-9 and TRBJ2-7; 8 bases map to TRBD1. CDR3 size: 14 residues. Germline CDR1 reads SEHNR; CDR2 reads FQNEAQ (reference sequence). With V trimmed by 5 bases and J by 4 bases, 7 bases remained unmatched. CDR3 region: CASSPRQGKYEQYF. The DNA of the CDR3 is TGTGCCAGCAGCCCGCGACAGGGGAAGTACGAGCAGTACTTC.

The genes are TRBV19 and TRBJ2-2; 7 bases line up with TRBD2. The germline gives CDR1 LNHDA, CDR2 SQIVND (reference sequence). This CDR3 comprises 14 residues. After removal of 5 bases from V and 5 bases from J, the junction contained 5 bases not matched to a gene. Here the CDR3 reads CASSRAGATGELFF. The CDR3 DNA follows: TGTGCCAGTAGTCGGGCGGGAGCGACCGGGGAGCTGTTTTTT.

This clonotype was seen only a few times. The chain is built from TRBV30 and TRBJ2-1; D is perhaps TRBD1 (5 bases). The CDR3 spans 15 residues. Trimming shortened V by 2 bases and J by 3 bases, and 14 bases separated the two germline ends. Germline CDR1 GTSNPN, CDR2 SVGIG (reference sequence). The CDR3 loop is CAWSPSGLRYNEQFF. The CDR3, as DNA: TGTGCCTGGAGTCCATCAGGGCTCCGCTACAATGAGCAGTTCTTC.

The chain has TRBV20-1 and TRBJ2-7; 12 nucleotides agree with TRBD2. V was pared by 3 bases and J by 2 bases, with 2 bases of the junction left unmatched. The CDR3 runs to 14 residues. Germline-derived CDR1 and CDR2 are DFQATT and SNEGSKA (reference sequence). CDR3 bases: TGCAGTGCTAGGCGGACTAGCGGGACCTACGAGCAGTACTTC. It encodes CSARRTSGTYEQYF.

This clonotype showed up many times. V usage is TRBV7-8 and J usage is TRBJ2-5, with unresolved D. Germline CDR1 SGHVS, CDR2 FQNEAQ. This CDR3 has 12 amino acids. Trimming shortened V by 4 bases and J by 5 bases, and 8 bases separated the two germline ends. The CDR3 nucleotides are TGTGCCAGCAGCTCAGGACGGGAGACCCAGTACTTC. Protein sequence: CASSSGRETQYF. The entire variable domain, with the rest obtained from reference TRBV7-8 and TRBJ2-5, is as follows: GAGVSQSPRYKVAKRGQDVALRCDPISGHVSLFWYQQALGQGPEFLTYFQNEAQLDKSGLPSDRFFAERPEGSVSTLKIQRTQQEDSAVYLCASSSGRETQYFGPGTRLLVL.

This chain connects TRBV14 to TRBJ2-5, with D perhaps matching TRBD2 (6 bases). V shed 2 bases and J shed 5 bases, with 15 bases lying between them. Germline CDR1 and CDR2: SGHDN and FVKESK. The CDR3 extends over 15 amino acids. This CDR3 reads CASSQFGGVWETQYF. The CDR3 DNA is TGTGCCAGCAGCCAATTCGGAGGGGTTTGGGAGACCCAGTACTTC.

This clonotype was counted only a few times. CDR3 in DNA: TGTGCCAGCAGCTTAAAGGCGGTCAACACTGAAGCTTTCTTT. It codes for CASSLKAVNTEAFF. The rearrangement links TRBV7-3 to TRBJ1-1; no clear D gene. This CDR3 contains 14 residues. Germline V CDR1 and CDR2: SGHTA, FQGTGA. Trimming took off 1 base at V and 2 bases at J, with 8 bases between the two ends.

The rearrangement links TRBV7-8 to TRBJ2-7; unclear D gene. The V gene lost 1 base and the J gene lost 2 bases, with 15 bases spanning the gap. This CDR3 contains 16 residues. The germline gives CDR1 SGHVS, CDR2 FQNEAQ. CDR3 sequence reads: CASSLDRSSLPYEQYF. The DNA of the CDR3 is TGTGCCAGCAGCTTAGATAGGTCTTCCCTACCCTACGAGCAGTACTTC.

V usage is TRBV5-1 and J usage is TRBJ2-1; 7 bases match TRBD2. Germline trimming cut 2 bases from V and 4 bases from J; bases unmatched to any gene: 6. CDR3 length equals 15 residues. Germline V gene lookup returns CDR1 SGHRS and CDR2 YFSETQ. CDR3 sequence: CASSFSAGPYNEQFF. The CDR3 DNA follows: TGCGCCAGCAGCTTCTCAGCGGGACCATACAATGAGCAGTTCTTC.

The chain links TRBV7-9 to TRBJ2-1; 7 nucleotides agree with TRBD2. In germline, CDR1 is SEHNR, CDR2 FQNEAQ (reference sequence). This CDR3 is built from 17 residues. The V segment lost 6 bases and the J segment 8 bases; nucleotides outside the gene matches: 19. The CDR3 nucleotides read TGTGCCAGCAGGAGCCGGGGACTACCCAACTCTCTTCATGAGCAGTTCTTC. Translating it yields CASRSRGLPNSLHEQFF.

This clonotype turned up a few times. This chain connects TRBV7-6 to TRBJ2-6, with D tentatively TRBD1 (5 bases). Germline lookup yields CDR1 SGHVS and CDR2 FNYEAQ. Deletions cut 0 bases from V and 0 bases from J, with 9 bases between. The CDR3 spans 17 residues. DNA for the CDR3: TGTGCCAGCAGCTTAGCCTCGACAGCCTCTGGGGCCAACGTCCTGACTTTC. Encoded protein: CASSLASTASGANVLTF. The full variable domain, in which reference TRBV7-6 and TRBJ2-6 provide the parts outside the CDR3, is GAGVSQSPRYKVTKRGQDVALRCDPISGHVSLYWYRQALGQGPEFLTYFNYEAQQDKSGLPNDRFSAERPEGSISTLTIQRTEQRDSAMYRCASSLASTASGANVLTFGAGSRLTVL.

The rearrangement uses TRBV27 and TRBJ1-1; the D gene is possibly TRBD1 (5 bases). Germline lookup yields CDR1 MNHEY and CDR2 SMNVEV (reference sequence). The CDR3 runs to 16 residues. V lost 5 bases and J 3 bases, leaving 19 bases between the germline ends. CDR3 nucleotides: TGTGCCAGCAGTCCCCGACAGTGGGGGGGGGACACTGAAGCTTTCTTT. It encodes CASSPRQWGGDTEAFF.

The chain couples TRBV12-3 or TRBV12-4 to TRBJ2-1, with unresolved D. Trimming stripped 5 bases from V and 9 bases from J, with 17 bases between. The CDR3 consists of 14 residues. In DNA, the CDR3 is TGTGCCAGCAGTCTAGTACGGAGATTGAGTGAGCAGTTCTTC. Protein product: CASSLVRRLSEQFF.

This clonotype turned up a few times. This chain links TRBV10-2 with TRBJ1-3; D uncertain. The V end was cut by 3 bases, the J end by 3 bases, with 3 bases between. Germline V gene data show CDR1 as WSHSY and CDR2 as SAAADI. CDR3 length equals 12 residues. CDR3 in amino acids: CASSEVGNTIYF. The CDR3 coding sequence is TGCGCCAGCAGTGAAGTTGGAAACACCATATATTTT.

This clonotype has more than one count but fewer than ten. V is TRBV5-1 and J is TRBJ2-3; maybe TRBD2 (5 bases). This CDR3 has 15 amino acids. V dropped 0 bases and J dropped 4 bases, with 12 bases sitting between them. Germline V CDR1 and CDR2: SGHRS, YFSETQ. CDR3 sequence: CASSLEGGSADTQYF. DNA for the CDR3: TGCGCCAGCAGCTTGGAGGGCGGGTCCGCAGATACGCAGTATTTT.